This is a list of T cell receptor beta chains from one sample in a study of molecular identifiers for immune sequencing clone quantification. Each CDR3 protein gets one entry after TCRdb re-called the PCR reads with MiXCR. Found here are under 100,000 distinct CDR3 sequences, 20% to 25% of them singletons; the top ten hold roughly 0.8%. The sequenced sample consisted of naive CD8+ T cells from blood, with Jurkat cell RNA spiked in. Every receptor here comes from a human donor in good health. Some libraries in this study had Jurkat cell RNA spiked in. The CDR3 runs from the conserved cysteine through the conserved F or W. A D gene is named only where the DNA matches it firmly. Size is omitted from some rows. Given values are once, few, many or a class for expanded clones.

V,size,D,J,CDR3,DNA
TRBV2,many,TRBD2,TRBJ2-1,CASSERREGPKGEQFF,TGTGCCAGCAGTGAGCGGCGGGAGGGTCCCAAGGGTGAGCAGTTCTTC
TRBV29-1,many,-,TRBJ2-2,CSGNTGTGELFF,TGCAGCGGTAATACAGGGACCGGGGAGCTGTTTTTT
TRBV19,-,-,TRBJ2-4,CASTTLGGAKNIQYF,TGTGCCAGTACCACTCTAGGAGGGGCCAAAAACATTCAGTACTTC
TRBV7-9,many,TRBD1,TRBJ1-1,CASSSTGVNTEAFF,TGTGCCAGCAGCTCAACAGGGGTTAACACTGAAGCTTTCTTT
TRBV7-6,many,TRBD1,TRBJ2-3,CASSLGMIRTGSSGDTQYF,TGTGCCAGCAGCTTAGGTATGATCAGGACAGGCTCTTCTGGAGATACGCAGTATTTT
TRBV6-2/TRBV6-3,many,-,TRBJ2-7,CASSTQDGGSGGEQYF,TGTGCCAGCAGTACCCAGGACGGAGGTAGCGGAGGGGAGCAGTACTTC
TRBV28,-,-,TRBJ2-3,CASSIAERIDTQYF,TGTGCCAGCAGTATAGCGGAGAGGATAGATACGCAGTATTTT
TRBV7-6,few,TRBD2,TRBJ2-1,CASSLGTSGATYNEQFF,TGTGCCAGCAGCTTAGGGACTAGCGGGGCGACCTACAATGAGCAGTTCTTC
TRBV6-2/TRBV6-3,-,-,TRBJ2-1,CASSYVAEPYNEQFF,TGTGCCAGCAGTTACGTCGCGGAACCCTACAATGAGCAGTTCTTC
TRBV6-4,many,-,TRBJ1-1,CASRGPGGEAFF,TGTGCCAGCAGGGGTCCGGGAGGGGAGGCTTTCTTT
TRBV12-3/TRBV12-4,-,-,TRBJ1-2,CASSLVRSGGDYGYTF,TGTGCCAGCAGTTTAGTTCGTTCCGGGGGCGACTATGGCTACACCTTC
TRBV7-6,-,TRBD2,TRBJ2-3,CASSLYGGAADTQYF,TGTGCCAGCAGCTTATACGGGGGGGCTGCAGATACGCAGTATTTT
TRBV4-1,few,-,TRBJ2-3,CASLRDRDHRGGVPGTDTQYF,TGCGCCAGCCTCCGGGACAGGGATCATCGGGGGGGGGTCCCTGGCACAGATACGCAGTATTTT
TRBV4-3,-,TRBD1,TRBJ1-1,CASSQGGGPAGTEAFF,TGCGCCAGCAGCCAAGGAGGGGGCCCGGCAGGGACTGAAGCTTTCTTT
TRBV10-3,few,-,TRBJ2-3,CAISDPGLLTDTQYF,TGTGCCATCAGTGACCCGGGACTCCTGACAGATACGCAGTATTTT
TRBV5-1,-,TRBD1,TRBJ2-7,CASSFETGGSYEQYF,TGCGCCAGCAGCTTTGAGACAGGGGGTTCCTACGAGCAGTACTTC
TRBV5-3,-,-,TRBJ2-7,CASSPGRQSGFYEQYF,TGTGCCAGCAGCCCGGGTCGACAGTCGGGATTCTACGAGCAGTACTTC
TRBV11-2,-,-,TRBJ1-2,CASSLAGPRYGYTF,TGTGCCAGCAGCTTAGCCGGACCGCGCTATGGCTACACCTTC
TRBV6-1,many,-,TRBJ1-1,CASRPLKNTEAFF,TGTGCCAGCAGGCCCCTTAAGAACACTGAAGCTTTCTTT
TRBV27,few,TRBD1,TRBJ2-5,CASSPSTGDQETQYF,TGTGCCAGCAGTCCCAGTACAGGGGATCAAGAGACCCAGTACTTC
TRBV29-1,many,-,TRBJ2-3,CSGRALDTQYF,TGCAGCGGGCGGGCCTTGGATACGCAGTATTTT
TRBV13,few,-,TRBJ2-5,CASSLFPSDQETQYF,TGTGCCAGCAGCTTATTCCCTAGCGACCAAGAGACCCAGTACTTC
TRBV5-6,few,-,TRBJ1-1,CASSWGLNTEAFF,TGTGCCAGCAGCTGGGGATTGAACACTGAAGCTTTCTTT
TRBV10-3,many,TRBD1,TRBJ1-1,CAIGTDMNTEAFF,TGTGCCATCGGGACAGACATGAACACTGAAGCTTTCTTT
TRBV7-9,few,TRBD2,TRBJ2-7,CASSLGATSYYEQYF,TGTGCCAGCAGCTTAGGTGCGACTAGCTACTACGAGCAGTACTTC
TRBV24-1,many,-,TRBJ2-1,CATRLGDYNEQFF,TGTGCCACCAGGCTTGGCGACTACAATGAGCAGTTCTTC
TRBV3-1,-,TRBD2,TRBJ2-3,CASSHSTSGATDTQYF,TGTGCCAGCAGCCACTCGACTAGCGGGGCGACAGATACGCAGTATTTT
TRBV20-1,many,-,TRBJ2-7,CSARAQQGGYEQYF,TGCAGTGCTAGAGCTCAACAGGGAGGCTACGAGCAGTACTTC
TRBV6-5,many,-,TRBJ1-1,CASSRHNQVNTEAFF,TGTGCCAGCAGCCGTCACAACCAAGTGAACACTGAAGCTTTCTTT
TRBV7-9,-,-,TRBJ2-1,CASSEVSYNEQFF,TGTGCCAGCAGCGAAGTCTCCTACAATGAGCAGTTCTTC
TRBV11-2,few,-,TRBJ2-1,CASSLPAGAIYNEQFF,TGTGCCAGCAGCTTACCCGCGGGGGCTATCTACAATGAGCAGTTCTTC
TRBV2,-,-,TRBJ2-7,CASSEGVYEQYF,TGTGCCAGCAGTGAAGGGGTCTACGAGCAGTACTTC
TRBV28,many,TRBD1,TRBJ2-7,CASRKDPGQPYEQYF,TGTGCCAGCAGAAAGGACCCGGGACAGCCCTACGAGCAGTACTTC
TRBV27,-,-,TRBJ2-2,CTSSSVNTGELFF,TGTACCAGCAGTTCGGTCAACACCGGGGAGCTGTTTTTT
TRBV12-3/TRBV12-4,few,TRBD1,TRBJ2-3,CASSLVGQGTDTQYF,TGTGCCAGCAGTTTAGTGGGACAGGGGACAGATACGCAGTATTTT
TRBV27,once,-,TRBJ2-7,CASSPGATTYEQYF,TGTGCCAGCAGTCCCGGGGCGACCACCTACGAGCAGTACTTC
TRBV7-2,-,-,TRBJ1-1,CASSIGLTGGTEAFF,TGTGCCAGCAGCATAGGACTGACAGGTGGCACTGAAGCTTTCTTT
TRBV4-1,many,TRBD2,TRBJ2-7,CASSHDFSGGAYEQYF,TGCGCCAGCAGCCACGACTTTAGCGGGGGTGCCTACGAGCAGTACTTC
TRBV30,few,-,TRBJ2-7,CAWTGQSSYEQYF,TGTGCCTGGACAGGTCAGAGCTCCTACGAGCAGTACTTC
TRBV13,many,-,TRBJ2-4,CASSLEKGAKNIQYF,TGTGCCAGCAGCTTAGAGAAGGGGGCCAAAAACATTCAGTACTTC
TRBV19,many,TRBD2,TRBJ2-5,CASSTGAQLAGGPQETQYF,TGTGCCAGTAGTACGGGGGCGCAACTAGCGGGAGGGCCGCAAGAGACCCAGTACTTC
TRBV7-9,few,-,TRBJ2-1,CASRGPVVADNERFF,TGTGCCAGCAGGGGGCCGGTGGTAGCGGACAATGAGCGGTTCTTC
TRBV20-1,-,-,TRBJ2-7,CSARDQGVSYEQYF,TGCAGTGCTAGAGATCAGGGTGTCTCCTACGAGCAGTACTTC
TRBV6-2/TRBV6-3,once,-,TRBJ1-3,CASSYFLQGSSVISGNTIYF,TGTGCCAGCAGTTACTTCCTGCAGGGGTCCAGCGTGATCTCTGGAAACACCATATATTTT